This T cell receptor (beta chain) was observed in a study of shared clonotypes between healthy human individuals. The study's findings and limits: The study found lower generation probabilities in non-shared clonotypes than in those shared by all four donors. A handful of donors shared approximately 5% of their naive CD4 clonotypes. Owing to a small donor count, the genetic and exposure-history diversity represented was limited.

Details on this clone: Its antigen is unidentified.

The protocol was immunoSEQ multiplex PCR, while the TCRdb copy is restricted to in-frame clones and leaves out a portion. The table lists about 2 million clones, around 95% of them singletons, with 0.1% to 0.15% in the top ten. The CDR3 length is 15 residues. Unmatched junction bases numbered 8, after V lost 6 bases and J lost 5 bases. Germline V lookup: CDR1 MNHNS, CDR2 SASEGT. CD45RA-negative memory and CD45RA+ naive subsets were split from the CD4+ cells. The chain recombines TRBV6-1 with TRBJ2-3, with 10 bases matching TRBD1. The specimen sequenced was naive CD4+ T cells sorted from blood. Documented subset: CD45RA+ positively selected. This receptor was taken from a man younger than 35 in good health. This chain's CDR3 is CASRWGGQGIDTQYF. CDR3 coding DNA: TGTGCCAGCAGATGGGGGGGACAGGGGATAGATACGCAGTATTTT.